The present T cell receptor (beta chain) was sequenced within a study of T cell responses to AZD1222 COVID-19 vaccine. Of note for this clone: Its specificity is unknown.

Only in-frame clones appear in the TCRdb table, and some are missing; sequencing was by immunoSEQ multiplex PCR. This sample yields 84,000 or so clones, of which around nine tenths are seen a single time; approximately 1.5% belongs to the top ten. Overall study findings and caveats: Unmutated regions of variants are reportedly targeted by nearly half of spike-specific TCRs. The study identified only a handful of AZD1222 recipients as seropositive at baseline. All repertoire sampling was performed exclusively after the peak T cell response.

V was trimmed by 2 bases and J by 1 base, leaving 8 bases between them. This CDR3 is built from 14 residues. Germline CDR1 is SNHLY and CDR2 is FYNNEI. Sequencing used peripheral blood, obtained on day 0 of AZD1222 vaccination. The origin of this receptor is an adult in good health. This chain connects TRBV2 to TRBJ1-1; D gene unclear. CDR3 residues: CASSERRPNTEAFF. In DNA form, the CDR3 reads TGTGCCAGCAGTGAAAGACGTCCGAACACTGAAGCTTTCTTT.